The 4 T cell receptor beta chains given below trace back to one sample, sequenced in a study of vaccination effects on CD4 cells after COVID-19. ViraFEST expansion of antigen-specific CD4+ T cells with viral peptide pools preceded sequencing. The culture ran for about 10 days, and then CD4+ T cells were isolated. The healthy vaccine recipients, who had no prior SARS-CoV-2 infection, showed negative nucleocapsid antibodies. Their recognized antigens are unknown. The table came from immunoSEQ multiplex PCR; TCRdb's copy has only in-frame clones and leaves some out. The sample lists around 68,000 clones, 80% occurring once. The sequencing used CD4+ T cells from PBMCs cultured with SARS-CoV-2 spike peptides, collected before COVID-19 vaccination. Source of these receptors: a human donor who received a COVID-19 vaccine.

This clone occurred a few times. V gene TRBV5-1 combines with J gene TRBJ2-2, with D hard to call. Trimming pared 0 bases from V and 6 bases from J, leaving 12 bases between. From germline, CDR1 is SGHRS and CDR2 YFSETQ. The CDR3 is 15 amino acids. The CDR3 DNA is TGCGCCAGCAGCTTGGCCGCTTCTGGTGCCGGGGAGCTGTTTTTT. It yields the protein CASSLAASGAGELFF.

This chain links TRBV29-1 with TRBJ2-1; D perhaps matches TRBD2 (6 bases). The V end lost 4 bases, the J end lost 4 bases, and 14 bases lay between the germline ends. CDR3 length: 14 residues. Germline values: CDR1 SQVTM, CDR2 ANQGSEA. CDR3 coding DNA: TGCAGCGTTGCCCCCGGAGGGGTTTACAATGAGCAGTTCTTC. The encoded protein is CSVAPGGVYNEQFF.

The chain carries TRBV6-6 and TRBJ2-2; 8 positions agree with TRBD2. V dropped 6 bases and J dropped 3; count of bases not matched to a gene: 6. Germline lookup yields CDR1 MNHNY and CDR2 SVGAGI (reference sequence). The CDR3 has 15 amino acids. The CDR3 DNA sequence: TGTGCCAGCAGCCCGGGGGGGGCACACACCGGGGAGCTGTTTTTT. Translation gives CASSPGGAHTGELFF.

This clone was detected only a few times. The chain combines TRBV5-8 with TRBJ1-1; maybe TRBD1 (5 bases). The CDR3 runs to 17 residues. CDR1 is SGHTS, CDR2 YDEGEE, per germline. V was trimmed by 7 bases and J by 6 bases, leaving 28 bases between them. The CDR3 loop is CASPNIPGDPPRPEAFF. The CDR3 bases are TGTGCCAGCCCGAATATACCGGGGGACCCTCCTCGCCCTGAAGCTTTCTTT.